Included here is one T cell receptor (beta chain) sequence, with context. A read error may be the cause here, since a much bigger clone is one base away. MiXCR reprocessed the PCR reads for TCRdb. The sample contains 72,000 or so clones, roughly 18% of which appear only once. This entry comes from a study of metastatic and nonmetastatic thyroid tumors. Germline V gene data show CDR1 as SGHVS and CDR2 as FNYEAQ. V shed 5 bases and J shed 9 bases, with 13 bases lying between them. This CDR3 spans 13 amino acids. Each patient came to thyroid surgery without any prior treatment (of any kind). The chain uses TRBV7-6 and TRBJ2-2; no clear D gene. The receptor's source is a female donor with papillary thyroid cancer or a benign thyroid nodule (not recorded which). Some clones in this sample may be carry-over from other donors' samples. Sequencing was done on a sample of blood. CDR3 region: CASSPIEYWELFF. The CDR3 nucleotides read TGTGCCAGCAGCCCCATCGAGTATTGGGAGCTGTTTTTT.